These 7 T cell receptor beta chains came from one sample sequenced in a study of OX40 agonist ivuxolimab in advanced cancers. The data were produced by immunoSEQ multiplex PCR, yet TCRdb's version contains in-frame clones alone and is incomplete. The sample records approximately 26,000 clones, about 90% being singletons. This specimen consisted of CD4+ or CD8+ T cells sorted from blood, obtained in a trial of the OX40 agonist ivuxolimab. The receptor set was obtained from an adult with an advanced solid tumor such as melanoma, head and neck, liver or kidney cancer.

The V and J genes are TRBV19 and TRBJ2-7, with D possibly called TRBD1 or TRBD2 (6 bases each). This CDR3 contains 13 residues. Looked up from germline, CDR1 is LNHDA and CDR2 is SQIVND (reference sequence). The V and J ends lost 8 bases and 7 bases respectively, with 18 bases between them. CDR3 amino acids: CASRGSGAEEQYF. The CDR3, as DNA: TGTGCCAGTCGAGGATCGGGGGCCGAAGAGCAGTACTTC. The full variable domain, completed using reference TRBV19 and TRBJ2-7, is DGGITQSPKYLFRKEGQNVTLSCEQNLNHDAMYWYRQDPGQGLRLIYYSQIVNDFQKGDIAEGYSVSREKKESFPLTVTSAQKNPTAFYLCASRGSGAEEQYFGPGTRLTVT.

Written as DNA, the CDR3 is TGTGCCAGCAGTTTATCTTGGGGGCCCCCTAACAATGAGCAGTTCTTC. It encodes CASSLSWGPPNNEQFF. The rearrangement links TRBV27 to TRBJ2-1; possibly TRBD1 for D (6 bases). The CDR3 totals 16 residues. CDR1 is MNHEY and CDR2 is SMNVEV in the germline V gene (reference sequence). V was cut by 0 bases and J by 5 bases, with 14 bases left in between.

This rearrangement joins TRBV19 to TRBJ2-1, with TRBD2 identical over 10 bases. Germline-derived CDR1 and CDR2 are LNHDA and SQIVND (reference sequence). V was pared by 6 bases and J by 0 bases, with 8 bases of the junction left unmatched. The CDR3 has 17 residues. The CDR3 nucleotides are TGTGCCAGTAGCGATCTTCTAGCGGGAGTCTCCTACAATGAGCAGTTCTTC. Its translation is CASSDLLAGVSYNEQFF.

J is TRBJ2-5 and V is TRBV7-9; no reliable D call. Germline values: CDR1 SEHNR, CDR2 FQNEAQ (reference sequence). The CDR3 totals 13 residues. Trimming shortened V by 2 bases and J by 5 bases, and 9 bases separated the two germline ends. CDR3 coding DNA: TGTGCCAGCAGCTTACTCCTGGGTGAGACCCAGTACTTC. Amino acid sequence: CASSLLLGETQYF.

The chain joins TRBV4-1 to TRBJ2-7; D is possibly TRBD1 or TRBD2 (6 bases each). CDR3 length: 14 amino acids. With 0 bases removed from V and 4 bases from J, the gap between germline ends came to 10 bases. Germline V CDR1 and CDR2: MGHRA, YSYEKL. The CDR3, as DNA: TGCGCCAGCAGCCAAGACGAAGGGGGGTACGAGCAGTACTTC. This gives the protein CASSQDEGGYEQYF.

CDR3 loop: CASIGWYEQFF. The CDR3 DNA follows: TGTGCCAGCATCGGGTGGTATGAGCAGTTCTTC. The chain combines TRBV6-1 with TRBJ2-1, with unresolved D. The CDR3 contains 11 residues. Germline V lookup: CDR1 MNHNS, CDR2 SASEGT. Deletions cut 7 bases from V and 8 bases from J, with 9 bases between.

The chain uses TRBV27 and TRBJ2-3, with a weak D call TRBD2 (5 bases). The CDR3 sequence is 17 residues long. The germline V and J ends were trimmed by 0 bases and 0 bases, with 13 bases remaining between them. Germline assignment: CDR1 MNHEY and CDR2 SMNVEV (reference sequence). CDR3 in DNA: TGTGCCAGCAGTTTATCACTCGGGATTGGGAGCACAGATACGCAGTATTTT. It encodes CASSLSLGIGSTDTQYF.